This T cell receptor beta chain derives from a study of control samples from healthy donors and cancer patients. Germline V gives CDR1 SGHRS, CDR2 YFSETQ. This CDR3 spans 16 amino acids. The V end was cut by 7 bases, the J end by 4 bases, with 20 bases between. Sequenced by immunoSEQ multiplex PCR; TCRdb stores in-frame clones only, minus some. Seen here are roughly 80,000 clones, more than 70% observed once, and the top ten hold 5% to 7%. The rearrangement joins TRBV5-1 to TRBJ2-2; the D gene is possibly TRBD2 (7 bases). The TCR comes from a woman aged 45-65 years in good health. The sequenced material came from blood. CDR3 in DNA: TGCGCCAGCCTCCCCACGGGGGGCAGTAGCACCGGGGAGCTGTTTTTT. Protein sequence: CASLPTGGSSTGELFF. Complete variable domain (other parts from reference TRBV5-1 and TRBJ2-2): KAGVTQTPRYLIKTRGQQVTLSCSPISGHRSVSWYQQTPGQGLQFLFEYFSETQRNKGNFPGRFSGRQFSNSRSEMNVSTLELGDSALYLCASLPTGGSSTGELFFGEGSRLTVL.